One and the same sample provided the 23 T cell receptor beta chains below, sequenced in a study of shared clonotypes between healthy human individuals. Here immunoSEQ multiplex PCR was the method, and the copy in TCRdb shows in-frame clones only, minus some. The table records millions of clones, about 94% of them present only once. Naive CD8 isolation took CD45RO-negative cells positively selected for CCR7 and excluded terminally differentiated effector memory CD45RA+ cells. Sequenced: naive CD8+ T cells sorted from blood. The receptors come from a young man in good health.

CDR3 nucleotide sequence: TGTGCCAGCAGCTTAGGTGGGCAGGGTGGCTATGGCTACACCTTC. Its translation is CASSLGGQGGYGYTF. V and J are TRBV11-2 and TRBJ1-2; D is perhaps TRBD1 (5 bases). Deletions cut 1 base from V and 4 bases from J, with 13 bases between. The CDR3 totals 15 residues. Germline CDR1 SGHAT, CDR2 FQNNGV.

About this clone: This CDR3 is also generated by other DNA sequences in the sample. The chain is built from TRBV30 and TRBJ1-1; D not resolved. The CDR3 consists of 12 residues. Germline V CDR1 and CDR2: GTSNPN, SVGIG (reference sequence). V was clipped by 3 bases and J by 7 bases, with 12 bases between them. CDR3 amino acids: CAWSPAGSEAFF. CDR3 nucleotide sequence: TGTGCCTGGAGCCCCGCGGGAAGTGAAGCTTTCTTT. The entire variable domain, with the rest obtained from reference TRBV30 and TRBJ1-1, is as follows: SQTIHQWPATLVQPVGSPLSLECTVEGTSNPNLYWYRQAAGRGLQLLFYSVGIGQISSEVPQNLSASRPQDRQFILSSKKLLLSDSGFYLCAWSPAGSEAFFGQGTRLTVV.

This sequence joins TRBV9 and TRBJ2-1; TRBD1 or TRBD2 may be the D gene (5 bases each). The CDR3 length is 12 residues. Germline lookup yields CDR1 SGDLS and CDR2 YYNGEE. The V gene lost 2 bases and the J gene lost 13 bases, with 13 bases spanning the gap. This chain's CDR3 is CASSVGDRRQFF. CDR3 bases: TGTGCCAGCAGCGTCGGGGACCGTAGACAGTTCTTC.

The chain couples TRBV19 to TRBJ1-2; 7 bases are a match to TRBD1. Germline lookup yields CDR1 LNHDA and CDR2 SQIVND (reference sequence). V lost 9 bases to trimming and J lost 8 bases; unmatched junction nucleotides: 9. The CDR3 totals 12 residues. CDR3 amino acids: CASRSGQRGYTF. Written as DNA, the CDR3 is TGTGCCAGCCGTTCGGGACAGAGAGGCTACACCTTC.

This clone has only one observation. The chain combines TRBV5-4 with TRBJ2-3, with 8 nucleotides matching TRBD2. The CDR3 extends over 17 amino acids. Germline trimming cut 2 bases from V and 2 bases from J; bases unmatched to any gene: 10. In germline, CDR1 is SGHNT, CDR2 YYREEE (reference sequence). As DNA, the CDR3 is TGTGCCAGCAGCTTCCCCGACGGAGCGGGGGTCACAGATACGCAGTATTTT. Its protein is CASSFPDGAGVTDTQYF. The full variable domain, completed using reference TRBV5-4 and TRBJ2-3, is ETGVTQSPTHLIKTRGQQVTLRCSSQSGHNTVSWYQQALGQGPQFIFQYYREEENGRGNFPPRFSGLQFPNYSSELNVNALELDDSALYLCASSFPDGAGVTDTQYFGPGTRLTVL.

This clone occurred a few times. V gene TRBV28 combines with J gene TRBJ1-6; D unresolved. Germline V CDR1 and CDR2: MDHEN, SYDVKM. The CDR3 consists of 18 residues. V lost 2 bases to trimming and J lost 0 bases, with 14 bases between them. The chain's CDR3 is CASSLLFMESSYNSPLHF. DNA of the CDR3: TGTGCCAGCAGTTTACTCTTCATGGAGAGCTCCTATAATTCACCCCTCCACTTT. The full variable domain, rest sourced from reference TRBV28 and TRBJ1-6, is DVKVTQSSRYLVKRTGEKVFLECVQDMDHENMFWYRQDPGLGLRLIYFSYDVKMKEKGDIPEGYSVSREKKERFSLILESASTNQTSMYLCASSLLFMESSYNSPLHFGNGTRLTVT.

The J gene is TRBJ1-5, the V gene TRBV4-3, with D unclear. Deletions cut 2 bases from V and 10 bases from J, with 12 bases between. Looked up from germline, CDR1 is LGHNA and CDR2 is YSLEER. The CDR3 consists of 13 residues. CDR3 bases: TGCGCCAGCAGCCAATCGGAGGGTGGACCCCAGCATTTT. As protein: CASSQSEGGPQHF.

The J gene is TRBJ1-1, the V gene TRBV5-1, with D possibly matching TRBD1 (5 bases). V gave up 0 bases and J gave up 6 bases, with 9 bases separating them. This CDR3 has 13 residues. The germline CDR1 and CDR2 sequences are SGHRS and YFSETQ. The CDR3 region has the DNA TGCGCCAGCAGCTTGGGGTTAGGGGCTGAAGCTTTCTTT. Its translation is CASSLGLGAEAFF.

The chain combines TRBV12-5 with TRBJ1-2, with D tentatively TRBD1 (5 bases). The V end lost 0 bases, the J end lost 4 bases, and 18 bases lay between the germline ends. Germline V gene data show CDR1 as LGHNT and CDR2 as FRNRAP. This CDR3 has 17 residues. The CDR3, as DNA: TGTGCTAGTGGTTTGGTACGAATGGGGGAGCCGGGCTATGGCTACACCTTC. This translates into CASGLVRMGEPGYGYTF.

This rearrangement joins TRBV4-2 to TRBJ2-3, with TRBD1 matching 8 bases. V was pared by 1 base and J by 5 bases, with 8 bases of the junction left unmatched. The germline CDR1 and CDR2 sequences are LGHNA and YNFKEQ. The CDR3 extends over 16 amino acids. The CDR3 sequence: CASSQARQGLGDTQYF. The CDR3 DNA sequence: TGTGCCAGCAGCCAAGCACGACAGGGGTTAGGAGATACGCAGTATTTT.

V is TRBV5-1 and J is TRBJ2-3; maybe TRBD1 (5 bases). This CDR3 spans 14 amino acids. V was pared by 0 bases and J by 2 bases, with 7 bases between. CDR1 is SGHRS and CDR2 is YFSETQ in the germline V gene. The CDR3 DNA sequence: TGCGCCAGCAGCTTGGAGACAGCCACAGATACGCAGTATTTT. This gives the protein CASSLETATDTQYF.

V and J are TRBV7-9 and TRBJ2-3; 12 bases agree with TRBD2. The CDR3 has 18 residues. V lost 5 bases and J lost 0; bases outside the gene matches: 9. Germline CDR1 is SEHNR and CDR2 is FQNEAQ (reference sequence). The CDR3 spells CASSPPSGGATSTDTQYF. CDR3 nucleotide sequence: TGTGCCAGCAGCCCTCCTAGCGGGGGGGCCACTAGCACAGATACGCAGTATTTT.

The gene calls are TRBV27 and TRBJ1-5, with TRBD1 matching 7 bases. Germline V CDR1 and CDR2: MNHEY, SMNVEV (reference sequence). Trimming cost V 10 bases and J 6 bases; bases outside gene matches: 15. This CDR3 has 15 amino acids. CDR3 coding DNA: TGTGCCACCGCCCTTCTTGGACAGGAAGGTCAGCCCCAGCATTTT. It codes for CATALLGQEGQPQHF.

Notes on this clone: Other DNA sequences in this specimen translate into the identical CDR3. The chain is built from TRBV6-1 and TRBJ2-7; perhaps D is TRBD1 or TRBD2 (5 bases each). With 6 bases removed from V and 1 base from J, the gap between germline ends came to 10 bases. Germline lookup yields CDR1 MNHNS and CDR2 SASEGT. There are 13 residues in the CDR3. The CDR3 is CASRWDGSYEQYF. The DNA of the CDR3 is TGTGCCAGCAGATGGGACGGGTCCTACGAGCAGTACTTC.

The chain is built from TRBV14 and TRBJ1-1; no reliable D call. CDR1 SGHDN and CDR2 FVKESK come from the germline V gene. This CDR3 has 11 residues. Trimming pared 2 bases from V and 7 bases from J, leaving 5 bases between. The CDR3 DNA sequence: TGTGCCAGCAGCCAATTGAATGAAGCTTTCTTT. Amino acids: CASSQLNEAFF.

This chain joins TRBV7-3 and TRBJ2-1; 10 bases are shared with TRBD2. Germline V gene sequence: CDR1 SGHTA, CDR2 FQGTGA. This CDR3 has 16 amino acids. Trimming cost V 5 bases and J 8 bases; bases outside gene matches: 12. The DNA for the CDR3 is TGTGCCAGCAGCGCCCGACTAAGCGGGGGGGCCCATGAGCAGTTCTTC. Protein product: CASSARLSGGAHEQFF.

The V and J genes are TRBV4-1 and TRBJ2-7; no definite D call. Germline CDR1 reads MGHRA; CDR2 reads YSYEKL. CDR3 length: 14 amino acids. V gave up 1 base and J gave up 0 bases, with 7 bases separating them. DNA for the CDR3: TGCGCCAGCAGCCAAGGCCTAGGCTCCTACGAGCAGTACTTC. The encoded protein is CASSQGLGSYEQYF.

V gene TRBV19 combines with J gene TRBJ2-7, with no clear D. Germline CDR1 LNHDA, CDR2 SQIVND (reference sequence). Trimming removed 5 bases from V and 7 bases from J, with 15 bases in between. The CDR3 covers 13 residues. CDR3 loop: CASSLDGPLEQYF. CDR3 bases: TGTGCCAGTAGTTTGGACGGGCCCTTGGAGCAGTACTTC.

As for this clone: The same CDR3 can be traced to other DNA sequences in this sample. The V gene is TRBV27, the J gene TRBJ2-7; weak D call: TRBD1 (6 bases). V lost 3 bases, J lost 2 bases, and 11 bases lay in between. Germline V gene sequence: CDR1 MNHEY, CDR2 SMNVEV (reference sequence). The CDR3 sequence is 14 residues long. Here the CDR3 DNA reads TGTGCCAGCAGTTTTCTGGGACAAGCCTACGAGCAGTACTTC. Translating gives CASSFLGQAYEQYF.

The chain couples TRBV4-1 to TRBJ2-7, with a weak D call TRBD1 (6 bases). Germline values: CDR1 MGHRA, CDR2 YSYEKL. Trimming pared 2 bases from V and 3 bases from J, leaving 11 bases between. The CDR3 has 14 amino acids. The CDR3 loop is CASSQSGTIYEQYF. As DNA, the CDR3 is TGCGCCAGCAGCCAATCCGGGACAATCTACGAGCAGTACTTC.

This chain joins TRBV4-3 and TRBJ2-3; 8 bases match TRBD2. Losses at the gene ends were 0 bases for V and 4 bases for J; bases not matched to a gene: 6. This CDR3 has 16 amino acids. Per germline, CDR1 LGHNA and CDR2 YSLEER. The CDR3 loop is CASSQDVGAGADTQYF. The CDR3 bases are TGCGCCAGCAGCCAAGATGTAGGAGCGGGAGCAGATACGCAGTATTTT.

The CDR3 region has the DNA TGTGCCTGCCAGGTTCCGGGCTACAATGAGCAGTTCTTC. Translating gives CACQVPGYNEQFF. This sequence joins TRBV30 and TRBJ2-1; D uncertain. The germline CDR1 and CDR2 sequences are GTSNPN and SVGIG (reference sequence). This CDR3 has 13 amino acids. Trimming took 6 bases from V and 3 from J, leaving 12 bases between them.

The chain uses TRBV27 and TRBJ2-2; possibly TRBD1 for D (6 bases). The germline V and J ends were trimmed by 8 bases and 2 bases, with 15 bases remaining between them. Germline V gene lookup returns CDR1 MNHEY and CDR2 SMNVEV (reference sequence). The CDR3 loop spans 15 amino acids. The CDR3 protein is CASRFLGGNTGELFF. The CDR3 nucleotides read TGTGCCAGCCGCTTCCTAGGGGGAAACACCGGGGAGCTGTTTTTT.